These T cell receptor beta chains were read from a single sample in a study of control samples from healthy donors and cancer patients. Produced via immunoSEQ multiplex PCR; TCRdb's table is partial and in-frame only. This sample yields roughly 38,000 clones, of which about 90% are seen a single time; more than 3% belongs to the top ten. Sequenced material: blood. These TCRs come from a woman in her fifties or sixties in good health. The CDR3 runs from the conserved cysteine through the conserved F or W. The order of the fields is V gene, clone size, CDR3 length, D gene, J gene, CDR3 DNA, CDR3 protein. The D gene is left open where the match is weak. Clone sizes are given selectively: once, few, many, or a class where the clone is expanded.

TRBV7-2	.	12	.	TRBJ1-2	TGTGCCAGCAGCTCGCGACTGTATGGCTACACCTTC	CASSSRLYGYTF
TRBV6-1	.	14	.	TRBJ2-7	TGTGCCAGCAGTGAAGGAGGGGTATCCTACGAGCAGTACTTC	CASSEGGVSYEQYF
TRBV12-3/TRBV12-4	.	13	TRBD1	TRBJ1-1	TGTGCCAGCATCCGACAGGGGAACACTGAAGCTTTCTTT	CASIRQGNTEAFF
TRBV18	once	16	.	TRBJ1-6	TGTGCCAGCTCACCACCGGTGGGAGGGACTAATTCACCCCTCCACTTT	CASSPPVGGTNSPLHF
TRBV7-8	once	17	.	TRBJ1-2	TGTGCCAGCAGCTTATCGGTTCAACAGGGCTATCTTTATGGCTACACCTTC	CASSLSVQQGYLYGYTF
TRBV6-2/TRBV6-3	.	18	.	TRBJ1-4	TGTGCCAGCAGTTACCTTACGACTTCAAGGGCGGGTAATGAAAAACTGTTTTTT	CASSYLTTSRAGNEKLFF
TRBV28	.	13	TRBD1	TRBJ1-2	TGTGCCAGCAGCGTGACAGGGAACTATGGCTACACCTTC	CASSVTGNYGYTF
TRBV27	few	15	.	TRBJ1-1	TGTGCCAGCAGTTTTAGTGGGAGACCGAACACTGAAGCTTTCTTT	CASSFSGRPNTEAFF
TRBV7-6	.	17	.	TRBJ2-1	TGTGCCAGCAGCTTGGTGCGGGCAGGGAATTCCTACAATGAGCAGTTCTTC	CASSLVRAGNSYNEQFF
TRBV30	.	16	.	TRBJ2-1	TGTGCCTGGATCCCCCTCGCCGGCTTCTCCTACAATGAGCAGTTCTTC	CAWIPLAGFSYNEQFF
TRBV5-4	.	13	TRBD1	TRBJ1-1	TGTGCCAGCAGCCTTAGACAGGGCACTGAAGCTTTCTTT	CASSLRQGTEAFF
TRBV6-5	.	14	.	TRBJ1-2	TGTGCCAGCATTTGGGACCGCGGATTCTATGGCTACACCTTC	CASIWDRGFYGYTF
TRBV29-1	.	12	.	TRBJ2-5	TGCAGCGTTGAAAAACAGCAAGAGACCCAGTACTTC	CSVEKQQETQYF
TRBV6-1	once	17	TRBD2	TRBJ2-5	TGTGCCAGCAGTGACCTAGCGGGGGGGCGGGGACAAGAGACCCAGTACTTC	CASSDLAGGRGQETQYF
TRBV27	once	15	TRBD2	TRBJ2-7	TGTGCCAGCAGTGTACTAGCGGGGGGTCCCTACGAGCAGTACTTC	CASSVLAGGPYEQYF
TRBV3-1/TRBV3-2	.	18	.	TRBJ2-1	TGTGCCAGCAGCCAAGTTAGTGCCAGGCCGGTGACCTACAATGAGCAGTTCTTC	CASSQVSARPVTYNEQFF
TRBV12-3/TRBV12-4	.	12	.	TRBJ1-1	TGTGCCAGCGGAATGGGGGGAACTGAAGCTTTCTTT	CASGMGGTEAFF
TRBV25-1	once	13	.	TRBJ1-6	TGTGCCAGCAGTCCCTCCCCACATTCACCCCTCCACTTT	CASSPSPHSPLHF
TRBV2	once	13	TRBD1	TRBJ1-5	TGTGCCAGCAACGGGGACAGGGCTAAACCCCAGCATTTT	CASNGDRAKPQHF
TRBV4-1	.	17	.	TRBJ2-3	TGCGCCAGCAGCCTAGATCCGGGACAGCGCGGGGGAGATACGCAGTATTTT	CASSLDPGQRGGDTQYF
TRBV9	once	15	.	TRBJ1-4	TGTGCCAGCAGCCCTGCGGGGACGGGCGGAGAAAAACTGTTTTTT	CASSPAGTGGEKLFF
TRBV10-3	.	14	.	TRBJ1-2	TGTGCCATCACTGGTGTTCAAGGGACGGAGGGCTACACCTTC	CAITGVQGTEGYTF
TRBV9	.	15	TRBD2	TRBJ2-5	TGTGCCAGCAGCGTTTCTAGCGGGGGGCAAGAGACCCAGTACTTC	CASSVSSGGQETQYF
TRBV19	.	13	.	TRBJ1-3	TGTGCCACCGGGCCTATCGGGGGAAACACCATATATTTT	CATGPIGGNTIYF
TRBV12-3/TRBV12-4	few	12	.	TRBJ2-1	TGTGCCAGCATCTCCTTCGGGGCCGAGCAGTTCTTC	CASISFGAEQFF
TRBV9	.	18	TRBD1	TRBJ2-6	TGTGCCAGCAGCGTTTCCCCGGGACAGGGAACCGGGGCCAACGTCCTGACTTTC	CASSVSPGQGTGANVLTF
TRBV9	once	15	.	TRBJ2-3	TGTGCCAGCAGCGCCACCATGAGCTGGACAGATACGCAGTATTTT	CASSATMSWTDTQYF
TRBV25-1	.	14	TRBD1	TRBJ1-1	TGTGCCAGCAGACCCGACAGGGGGAATGTGGAAGCTTTCTTT	CASRPDRGNVEAFF
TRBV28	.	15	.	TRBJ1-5	TGTGCCAGCAGTTTATTCGACAGACCGGATCAGCCCCAGCATTTT	CASSLFDRPDQPQHF
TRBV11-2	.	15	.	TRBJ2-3	TGTGCCAGCAGCCGCCTCGGGGGGCGAGGGGATACGCAGTATTTT	CASSRLGGRGDTQYF
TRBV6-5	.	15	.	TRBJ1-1	TGTGCCAGCAGTTACTCGATTGGCAGCCACACTGAAGCTTTCTTT	CASSYSIGSHTEAFF
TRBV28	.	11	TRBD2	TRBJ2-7	TGTGCCAGCAGTTCCCCTAGCGGTGGGAACTTC	CASSSPSGGNF